A selection of T cell receptor beta chains follows, all from one sample in a study of blood T cell repertoires in COVID-19. Produced via immunoSEQ multiplex PCR; TCRdb's table is partial and in-frame only. The table shows 45,000 or so clones, with almost 90% occurring only once. Sequenced sample: peripheral blood. Receptor source: a human donor in a cohort sampled during active COVID-19. Each CDR3 is given with its conserved first and last residue. The order of the fields is D gene, CDR3 length, clone size, V gene, J gene, CDR3 protein, CDR3 DNA. The D gene is left open where the match is weak. Clone size appears in some rows only: once, few, many, or a class for an expanded clone.

TRBD2,15,-,TRBV15,TRBJ2-5,CATSPITSGQETQYF,TGTGCCACCAGCCCAATTACTAGCGGCCAAGAGACCCAGTACTTC
-,12,once,TRBV28,TRBJ1-1,CASSPRRLEAFF,TGTGCCAGCAGTCCTAGACGACTTGAAGCTTTCTTT
-,15,-,TRBV19,TRBJ1-4,CASSIQTGSNEKLFF,TGTGCCAGTAGTATACAGACGGGGTCTAATGAAAAACTGTTTTTT
TRBD2,16,-,TRBV30,TRBJ2-3,CAWSAELAGDTDTQYF,TGTGCCTGGAGTGCCGAACTAGCGGGAGACACAGATACGCAGTATTTT
-,15,-,TRBV4-3,TRBJ1-4,CASSQSTGISEKLFF,TGCGCCAGCAGCCAATCCACAGGGATTAGTGAAAAACTGTTTTTT
TRBD2,15,-,TRBV12-5,TRBJ2-1,CASGWGLAGGHEQFF,TGTGCTAGTGGTTGGGGACTAGCGGGGGGCCATGAGCAGTTCTTC
TRBD1,14,-,TRBV4-2,TRBJ1-4,CASSLGTVDEKLFF,TGTGCCAGCAGCCTAGGGACAGTTGATGAAAAACTGTTTTTT
-,12,-,TRBV18,TRBJ2-5,CASSPDQETQYF,TGTGCCAGCTCACCCGACCAAGAGACCCAGTACTTC
TRBD2,16,-,TRBV7-9,TRBJ2-7,CASSLPPRREGNEQYF,TGTGCCAGCAGCTTACCCCCCAGAAGGGAGGGAAACGAGCAGTACTTC
-,15,-,TRBV24-1,TRBJ2-1,CATSDSRDSSNEQFF,TGTGCCACCAGTGATTCGCGGGACAGTAGCAATGAGCAGTTCTTC
TRBD1,13,-,TRBV5-5,TRBJ1-5,CASSPDRGQPQHF,TGTGCCAGCAGCCCGGACAGGGGTCAGCCCCAGCATTTT
TRBD2,14,-,TRBV29-1,TRBJ2-3,CSAGLAGGQVTQYF,TGCAGCGCCGGACTAGCGGGGGGTCAAGTTACGCAGTATTTT
-,12,-,TRBV7-6,TRBJ2-7,CASSSSGAEQYF,TGTGCCAGCAGCTCAAGTGGAGCCGAGCAGTACTTC
-,14,-,TRBV2,TRBJ1-4,CASTPSGTDEKLFF,TGTGCCAGCACCCCCTCAGGAACAGATGAAAAACTGTTTTTT
-,16,-,TRBV7-2,TRBJ1-2,CASSPWVGRAVDGYTF,TGTGCCAGCAGTCCTTGGGTGGGCAGGGCAGTAGACGGCTACACCTTC
-,16,-,TRBV6-2/TRBV6-3,TRBJ1-2,CASSYSERVANYGYTF,TGTGCCAGCAGTTACTCGGAGAGGGTAGCTAACTATGGCTACACCTTC
-,15,-,TRBV4-3,TRBJ1-1,CASSRGPRGGTEAFF,TGCGCCAGCAGCCGGGGTCCTCGAGGGGGCACTGAAGCTTTCTTT
TRBD1,15,-,TRBV19,TRBJ1-5,CASSITGTGNQPQHF,TGTGCCAGTAGTATCACAGGGACAGGCAATCAGCCCCAGCATTTT
TRBD1,17,-,TRBV24-1,TRBJ2-6,CATTPGGRFPGANVLTF,TGTGCCACCACTCCAGGGGGACGGTTTCCTGGGGCCAACGTCCTGACTTTC
TRBD1,14,-,TRBV30,TRBJ2-7,CAWSVKGQGYEQYF,TGTGCCTGGAGTGTTAAGGGACAGGGATACGAGCAGTACTTC
-,15,-,TRBV18,TRBJ1-4,CASSPLNRVGEKLFF,TGTGCCAGCTCACCACTCAACAGGGTAGGAGAAAAACTGTTTTTT
TRBD2,14,-,TRBV6-5,TRBJ2-7,CASGKFRGAYEQYF,TGTGCCAGCGGCAAGTTTCGGGGGGCCTACGAGCAGTACTTC
TRBD1,14,-,TRBV5-1,TRBJ2-1,CASSAGQVYNEQFF,TGCGCCAGCAGCGCGGGACAGGTCTACAATGAGCAGTTCTTC
TRBD2,16,-,TRBV9,TRBJ2-1,CASSVGLAGAYNEQFF,TGTGCCAGCAGCGTAGGACTAGCGGGGGCCTACAATGAGCAGTTCTTC
TRBD1,14,-,TRBV7-7,TRBJ2-2,CASSQHRGPGELFF,TGTGCCAGCAGCCAGCACAGGGGTCCCGGGGAGCTGTTTTTT
-,15,-,TRBV6-5,TRBJ1-1,CASSYQIRSFTEAFF,TGTGCCAGCAGTTACCAAATACGGAGCTTCACTGAAGCTTTCTTT
-,15,-,TRBV7-2,TRBJ1-2,CASSSDRSLGDGYTF,TGTGCCAGCAGCTCTGACAGGAGCCTGGGGGATGGCTACACCTTC
TRBD1,12,-,TRBV29-1,TRBJ1-1,CSIGTGGTEAFF,TGCAGCATCGGGACAGGGGGCACTGAAGCTTTCTTT
-,14,-,TRBV7-2,TRBJ1-5,CASSLLYSNQPQHF,TGTGCCAGCAGCTTACTTTATAGCAATCAGCCCCAGCATTTT
-,15,-,TRBV6-6,TRBJ1-2,CASSVGGGSFSGYTF,TGTGCCAGCAGTGTGGGGGGAGGGAGTTTTTCTGGCTACACCTTC
-,16,once,TRBV2,TRBJ2-7,CASTETGGINSYEQYF,TGTGCCAGCACCGAGACGGGGGGCATAAACTCCTACGAGCAGTACTTC
-,15,-,TRBV6-5,TRBJ1-4,CASSYSVGRGEKLFF,TGTGCCAGCAGTTACAGTGTGGGAAGGGGTGAAAAACTGTTTTTT
-,15,-,TRBV5-1,TRBJ1-4,CASSLSGGAREKLFF,TGCGCCAGCAGCTTGAGTGGGGGGGCGCGTGAAAAACTGTTTTTT
-,13,-,TRBV11-1,TRBJ2-1,CASSSSPGNEQFF,TGTGCCAGCAGCTCATCACCGGGGAATGAGCAGTTCTTC
-,14,-,TRBV4-1,TRBJ1-1,CASSPGLLYTEAFF,TGCGCCAGCAGCCCCGGACTCTTGTACACTGAAGCTTTCTTT
-,12,-,TRBV3-1/TRBV3-2,TRBJ1-1,CASSLQSQRAFF,TGTGCCAGCAGCCTGCAATCACAGAGAGCTTTCTTT
-,12,-,TRBV6-5,TRBJ1-1,CASTIPRHEAFF,TGTGCCAGCACCATACCCCGACACGAAGCTTTCTTT
-,12,-,TRBV3-1/TRBV3-2,TRBJ1-2,CASTLGGVSYTF,TGTGCCAGCACCCTAGGCGGGGTTAGCTACACCTTC
-,12,-,TRBV12-3/TRBV12-4,TRBJ1-4,CASTTGTSKLFF,TGTGCCAGCACTACCGGGACATCCAAACTGTTTTTT
TRBD2,13,once,TRBV5-8,TRBJ2-1,CASSFSGGNEQFF,TGTGCCAGCAGCTTTTCGGGGGGAAATGAGCAGTTCTTC
-,15,-,TRBV18,TRBJ1-6,CASSVLDDRNSPLHF,TGTGCCAGCTCAGTTCTAGACGATCGTAATTCACCCCTCCACTTT
-,15,few,TRBV4-1,TRBJ1-6,CASSLRTGGDSPLHF,TGCGCCAGCAGCCTAAGGACGGGGGGAGATTCACCCCTCCACTTT
-,15,-,TRBV5-1,TRBJ1-2,CASSGGETYNYGYTF,TGCGCCAGCAGCGGGGGGGAGACATATAACTATGGCTACACCTTC
-,14,-,TRBV7-2,TRBJ1-3,CASSPTLSGNTIYF,TGTGCCAGCAGCCCCACTCTCTCTGGAAACACCATATATTTT
TRBD1,16,-,TRBV19,TRBJ1-5,CASSIAETGGNQPQHF,TGTGCCAGTAGTATAGCGGAGACAGGGGGCAATCAGCCCCAGCATTTT